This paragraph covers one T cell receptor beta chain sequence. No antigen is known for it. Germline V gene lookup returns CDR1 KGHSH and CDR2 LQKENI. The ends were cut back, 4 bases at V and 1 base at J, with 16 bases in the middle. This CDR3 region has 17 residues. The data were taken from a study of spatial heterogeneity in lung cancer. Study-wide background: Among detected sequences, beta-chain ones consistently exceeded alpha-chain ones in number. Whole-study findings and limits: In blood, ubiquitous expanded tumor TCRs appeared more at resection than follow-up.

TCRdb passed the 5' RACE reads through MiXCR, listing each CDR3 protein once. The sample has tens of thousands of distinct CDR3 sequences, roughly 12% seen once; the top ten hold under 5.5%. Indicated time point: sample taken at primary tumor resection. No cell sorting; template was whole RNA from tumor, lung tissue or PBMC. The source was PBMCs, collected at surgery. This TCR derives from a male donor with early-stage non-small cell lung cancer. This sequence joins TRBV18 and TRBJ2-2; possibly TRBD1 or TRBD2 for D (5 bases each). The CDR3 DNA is TGTGCCAGCTCACTCGGAAGGGGACCCGTGAACACCGGGGAGCTGTTTTTT. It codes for CASSLGRGPVNTGELFF.